Listed below are T cell receptor beta chains from one sample, sequenced in a study of cytomegalovirus exposure and HLA in healthy donors. The table came from immunoSEQ multiplex PCR; TCRdb's copy has only in-frame clones and leaves some out. This sample yields some 270,000 clones, of which about 86% are seen a single time; approximately 1% belongs to the top ten. The sample consisted of PBMCs. These TCRs come from a woman in her late teens or twenties in good health and CMV-seronegative. Each CDR3 is given with its conserved first and last residue. The D gene is left open where the match is weak. Expanded clones are given a class, and other clones once, few, many or no size at all.

V gene: TRBV6-5; clone size: -; J gene: TRBJ2-1; D gene: TRBD1; CDR3 protein: CASSFAGTGVYEQFF; CDR3 DNA: TGTGCCAGCAGTTTTGCGGGGACAGGGGTCTATGAGCAGTTCTTC
V gene: TRBV7-6; clone size: -; J gene: TRBJ2-1; D gene: -; CDR3 protein: CASRSKGAGLNEQFF; CDR3 DNA: TGTGCCAGCAGGTCCAAAGGAGCCGGACTAAATGAGCAGTTCTTC
V gene: TRBV27; clone size: -; J gene: TRBJ1-1; D gene: -; CDR3 protein: CASSLEARTEAFF; CDR3 DNA: TGTGCCAGCAGTCTCGAGGCGAGGACTGAAGCTTTCTTT
V gene: TRBV11-2; clone size: -; J gene: TRBJ2-5; D gene: -; CDR3 protein: CASSPSRAQETQYF; CDR3 DNA: TGTGCCAGCAGCCCCTCGAGGGCCCAAGAGACCCAGTACTTC
V gene: TRBV29-1; clone size: -; J gene: TRBJ1-2; D gene: TRBD1; CDR3 protein: CSTENLRQGENYGYTF; CDR3 DNA: TGCAGCACCGAAAATCTCAGACAGGGGGAGAACTATGGCTACACCTTC
V gene: TRBV7-7; clone size: -; J gene: TRBJ2-3; D gene: -; CDR3 protein: CASSLGAGDISSTDTQYF; CDR3 DNA: TGTGCTAGCAGCTTAGGGGCGGGGGACATCTCTAGCACAGATACGCAGTATTTT
V gene: TRBV29-1; clone size: -; J gene: TRBJ1-2; D gene: TRBD1; CDR3 protein: CSVEGDRVQRGYTF; CDR3 DNA: TGCAGCGTTGAAGGGGACAGGGTCCAACGGGGCTACACCTTC
V gene: TRBV18; clone size: -; J gene: TRBJ2-3; D gene: TRBD1; CDR3 protein: CASSPGDREQYF; CDR3 DNA: TGTGCCAGCTCACCCGGGGACAGGGAGCAGTATTTT
V gene: TRBV6-5; clone size: -; J gene: TRBJ1-1; D gene: TRBD1; CDR3 protein: CASSYSGQEAFF; CDR3 DNA: TGTGCCAGCAGTTACTCGGGACAGGAAGCTTTCTTT
V gene: TRBV7-2; clone size: -; J gene: TRBJ2-7; D gene: -; CDR3 protein: CASSSIPGVGHEQYF; CDR3 DNA: TGTGCCAGCAGCTCCATCCCCGGGGTTGGCCACGAGCAGTACTTC
V gene: TRBV4-2; clone size: -; J gene: TRBJ2-1; D gene: TRBD2; CDR3 protein: CASSQAPGLAGESYNEQFF; CDR3 DNA: TGTGCCAGCAGCCAAGCCCCCGGACTAGCGGGAGAATCCTACAATGAGCAGTTCTTC
V gene: TRBV4-1; clone size: once; J gene: TRBJ2-7; D gene: -; CDR3 protein: CASSTTRTGLYEQYF; CDR3 DNA: TGCGCCAGCAGCACGACTAGAACTGGACTTTACGAGCAGTACTTC
V gene: TRBV9; clone size: -; J gene: TRBJ2-1; D gene: -; CDR3 protein: CASSPSRRGDNEQFF; CDR3 DNA: TGTGCCAGCAGCCCCAGTCGGCGAGGAGACAATGAGCAGTTCTTC
V gene: TRBV2; clone size: -; J gene: TRBJ2-3; D gene: TRBD2; CDR3 protein: CASSVERGSTDTQYF; CDR3 DNA: TGTGCCAGCAGTGTGGAGCGGGGGAGCACAGATACGCAGTATTTT
V gene: TRBV5-4; clone size: -; J gene: TRBJ1-3; D gene: -; CDR3 protein: CASSFQGNSGNTIYF; CDR3 DNA: TGTGCCAGCAGCTTTCAGGGTAACTCTGGAAACACCATATATTTT
V gene: TRBV7-9; clone size: -; J gene: TRBJ2-5; D gene: -; CDR3 protein: CASSPDIPRETQYF; CDR3 DNA: TGTGCCAGCAGCCCGGACATACCAAGGGAGACCCAGTACTTC
V gene: TRBV28; clone size: -; J gene: TRBJ2-7; D gene: TRBD1; CDR3 protein: CASSFWDRGYEQYF; CDR3 DNA: TGTGCCAGCAGTTTCTGGGACAGGGGTTACGAGCAGTACTTC
V gene: TRBV28; clone size: once; J gene: TRBJ1-4; D gene: -; CDR3 protein: CASSLERGRNEKLFF; CDR3 DNA: TGTGCCAGCAGTTTAGAGCGGGGCAGGAATGAAAAACTGTTTTTT
V gene: TRBV5-4; clone size: -; J gene: TRBJ2-7; D gene: TRBD2; CDR3 protein: CASSLAGGLAVYEQYF; CDR3 DNA: TGTGCCAGCAGCTTGGCGGGGGGACTAGCAGTCTACGAGCAGTACTTC
V gene: TRBV10-3; clone size: once; J gene: TRBJ2-7; D gene: TRBD2; CDR3 protein: CAISGQGSGSSYEQYF; CDR3 DNA: TGTGCCATCAGTGGCCAGGGCAGCGGGAGTTCCTACGAGCAGTACTTC
V gene: TRBV5-1; clone size: -; J gene: TRBJ2-2; D gene: TRBD1; CDR3 protein: CASSLETGGTGELFF; CDR3 DNA: TGCGCCAGCAGCTTGGAGACAGGGGGCACCGGGGAGCTGTTTTTT
V gene: TRBV30; clone size: -; J gene: TRBJ1-2; D gene: TRBD1; CDR3 protein: CAWSHRGGRARVGF; CDR3 DNA: TGTGCCTGGAGTCACCGAGGGGGCAGGGCCCGAGTAGGCTTC
V gene: TRBV7-2; clone size: many; J gene: TRBJ1-5; D gene: -; CDR3 protein: CASSPGFGDQPQHF; CDR3 DNA: TGTGCCAGCAGCCCAGGATTTGGCGATCAGCCCCAGCATTTT
V gene: TRBV19; clone size: few; J gene: TRBJ1-1; D gene: -; CDR3 protein: CASSMGPGGTEAFF; CDR3 DNA: TGTGCCAGTAGTATGGGTCCCGGGGGGACTGAAGCTTTCTTT
V gene: TRBV30; clone size: -; J gene: TRBJ1-3; D gene: -; CDR3 protein: CAWDSSGNTIYF; CDR3 DNA: TGTGCCTGGGACAGCTCTGGAAACACCATATATTTT
V gene: TRBV2; clone size: few; J gene: TRBJ2-7; D gene: TRBD2; CDR3 protein: CASNREGEQYF; CDR3 DNA: TGTGCCAGCAACCGGGAGGGTGAGCAGTACTTC
V gene: TRBV13; clone size: once; J gene: TRBJ1-1; D gene: -; CDR3 protein: CASSLSRGSLEAFF; CDR3 DNA: TGTGCCAGCAGCCTCTCGCGGGGGAGCCTTGAAGCTTTCTTT
V gene: TRBV2; clone size: few; J gene: TRBJ1-4; D gene: -; CDR3 protein: CASSLTGQIVEKLFF; CDR3 DNA: TGTGCCAGCAGTCTTACAGGGCAGATCGTTGAAAAACTGTTTTTT
V gene: TRBV30; clone size: -; J gene: TRBJ1-1; D gene: -; CDR3 protein: CALTGMNTEAFF; CDR3 DNA: TGTGCCTTGACAGGAATGAACACTGAAGCTTTCTTT
V gene: TRBV4-1; clone size: -; J gene: TRBJ1-2; D gene: TRBD1; CDR3 protein: CASSQARARGLYGYTF; CDR3 DNA: TGCGCCAGCAGCCAAGCCCGGGCCAGGGGGCTCTATGGCTACACCTTC
V gene: TRBV10-2; clone size: -; J gene: TRBJ2-1; D gene: TRBD2; CDR3 protein: CASRGLANEQFF; CDR3 DNA: TGCGCCAGCAGGGGACTAGCGAATGAGCAGTTCTTC
V gene: TRBV28; clone size: -; J gene: TRBJ1-4; D gene: TRBD1; CDR3 protein: CASSPTGGFLTNEKLFF; CDR3 DNA: TGTGCCAGCAGCCCGACAGGGGGCTTCTTAACTAATGAAAAACTGTTTTTT
V gene: TRBV9; clone size: -; J gene: TRBJ1-2; D gene: -; CDR3 protein: CASSVGWAALYGYTF; CDR3 DNA: TGTGCCAGCAGCGTAGGGTGGGCAGCTCTATATGGCTACACCTTC
V gene: TRBV2; clone size: -; J gene: TRBJ1-2; D gene: -; CDR3 protein: CASSNRLADSQYTF; CDR3 DNA: TGTGCCAGCAGTAACCGCCTCGCGGACAGTCAGTACACCTTC
V gene: TRBV29-1; clone size: -; J gene: TRBJ1-1; D gene: -; CDR3 protein: CSVYPYRDTEAFF; CDR3 DNA: TGCAGCGTGTACCCCTACAGGGACACTGAAGCTTTCTTT
V gene: TRBV4-3; clone size: -; J gene: TRBJ2-2; D gene: -; CDR3 protein: CASSQDSAGWTGELFF; CDR3 DNA: TGCGCCAGCAGCCAAGATTCGGCAGGGTGGACCGGGGAGCTGTTTTTT
V gene: TRBV6-6; clone size: few; J gene: TRBJ1-1; D gene: TRBD1; CDR3 protein: CASSYGTGDEAFF; CDR3 DNA: TGTGCCAGCAGTTATGGGACAGGGGATGAAGCTTTCTTT
V gene: TRBV10-2; clone size: -; J gene: TRBJ2-4; D gene: TRBD2; CDR3 protein: CATGTSGVDKNIQYF; CDR3 DNA: TGCGCCACAGGGACTAGCGGGGTGGACAAAAACATTCAGTACTTC
V gene: TRBV7-9; clone size: -; J gene: TRBJ1-1; D gene: TRBD1; CDR3 protein: CASTDRVATEAFF; CDR3 DNA: TGTGCCAGCACCGACAGGGTCGCCACTGAAGCTTTCTTT
V gene: TRBV30; clone size: -; J gene: TRBJ1-1; D gene: -; CDR3 protein: CAWSGGGEWAEAFF; CDR3 DNA: TGTGCCTGGAGTGGTGGGGGCGAATGGGCTGAAGCTTTCTTT
V gene: TRBV5-1; clone size: -; J gene: TRBJ2-3; D gene: TRBD2; CDR3 protein: CASSWDYSSSGPDTDTQYF; CDR3 DNA: TGCGCCAGCAGCTGGGACTATAGTTCTAGCGGGCCTGACACAGATACGCAGTATTTT
V gene: TRBV6-1; clone size: -; J gene: TRBJ2-3; D gene: TRBD2; CDR3 protein: CASRLAGPSDTQYF; CDR3 DNA: TGTGCCAGCAGGCTAGCGGGGCCCTCAGATACGCAGTATTTT
V gene: TRBV4-1; clone size: -; J gene: TRBJ2-7; D gene: -; CDR3 protein: CASSQDLPRTGSSYEQYF; CDR3 DNA: TGCGCCAGCAGCCAAGATCTTCCTAGGACGGGAAGCTCCTACGAGCAGTACTTC
V gene: TRBV25-1; clone size: -; J gene: TRBJ1-2; D gene: -; CDR3 protein: CASSGAAPDYGYTF; CDR3 DNA: TGTGCCAGCAGTGGCGCCGCTCCGGACTATGGCTACACCTTC
V gene: TRBV6-5; clone size: -; J gene: TRBJ1-1; D gene: -; CDR3 protein: CASRTRRGAFF; CDR3 DNA: TGTGCCAGCAGGACCCGGAGAGGAGCTTTCTTT
V gene: TRBV27; clone size: -; J gene: TRBJ2-7; D gene: TRBD1; CDR3 protein: CASSTRTGTGYEQYF; CDR3 DNA: TGTGCCAGCAGTACCCGCACCGGGACAGGGTACGAGCAGTACTTC
V gene: TRBV4-3; clone size: -; J gene: TRBJ1-5; D gene: -; CDR3 protein: CASSQDSGVPNQPQHF; CDR3 DNA: TGCGCCAGCAGCCAAGATTCGGGGGTACCGAATCAGCCCCAGCATTTT
V gene: TRBV5-6; clone size: -; J gene: TRBJ2-5; D gene: -; CDR3 protein: CASSFGRGGWETQYF; CDR3 DNA: TGTGCCAGCAGCTTCGGCAGGGGCGGTTGGGAGACCCAGTACTTC